This note documents a single T cell receptor beta chain sequence. Antigen unknown. The data were obtained in a study of T cells after yellow fever vaccination. Study background: Those fractions that held only low numbers of cells were prepared using the SMART-Seq v4 Ultra Low Input RNA kit. Notes on the study in general: Most primary-vaccination clones reappeared after the booster (about 96% CD4, about 87% CD8). Peak timing came faster in the weaker secondary response, day 5 versus 15.

Via MiXCR, TCRdb re-called the 5' RACE reads, giving one row per CDR3 protein. The top ten clones hold 30% to 45% of a sample with about 63,000 distinct CDR3 sequences, about 7.8% of them seen once. This TCR was recovered from a man aged 25 to 40 who received the YFV17D yellow fever vaccine. This specimen consisted of CD8+ T cells sorted from PBMCs, obtained 15 days after the yellow fever booster vaccination.

CDR3 protein: CASSPDTYNEQFF. The CDR3 nucleotides are TGTGCCAGTAGTCCGGACACCTACAATGAGCAGTTCTTC. V and J are TRBV19 and TRBJ2-1; maybe TRBD1 (5 bases). V lost 5 bases and J 2 bases, leaving 7 bases between the germline ends. The CDR3 totals 13 residues. Germline V gives CDR1 LNHDA, CDR2 SQIVND (reference sequence).